This TCR beta chain was identified during a study of Tregs in tolerant kidney transplant recipients. Germline V gene lookup returns CDR1 LGHNA and CDR2 YNFKEQ. This CDR3 is built from 13 residues. The V end lost 6 bases, the J end lost 4 bases, and 12 bases lay between the germline ends. Method: immunoSEQ multiplex PCR; TCRdb's copy keeps in-frame clones and lacks some. The table lists about 69,000 clones, 70% to 90% of them singletons. Unstimulated Tregs (CD4+CD25+CD127-) and CD4+CD25- non-Tregs were sorted from PBMCs. The chain recombines TRBV4-2 with TRBJ1-1, with a weak D call TRBD1 (5 bases). Sequencing used CD4+ T cells from blood, obtained before the transplant. This TCR came from a human donor who received a combined kidney and bone marrow transplant. The CDR3 region is CASRPRTSTEAFF. As DNA, the CDR3 is TGTGCCAGCAGGCCTCGGACATCCACTGAAGCTTTCTTT.